This is a list of T cell receptor beta chains from one sample in a study of identical twins. TCRdb redid the calling of the 5' RACE reads with MiXCR, one entry per CDR3 protein. The table lists hundreds of thousands of distinct CDR3 sequences, more than 6.5% of them singletons. The data were also submitted as part of a second study, on yellow fever vaccine responses in identical twins.

Sequencing was done on a sample of PBMCs. These receptors originate from a woman in her late teens or twenties in good health. The CDR3 runs from the conserved cysteine through the conserved F or W. D genes are given only for firm matches. Not all rows give a size; the values are once, few, many and, for expanded clones, a class.

D gene	clone size	J gene	V gene	CDR3 protein	CDR3 DNA
TRBD1	many	TRBJ2-7	TRBV27	CASSYGQGKFSEQYF	TGTGCCAGCAGTTACGGACAGGGGAAGTTTTCCGAGCAGTACTTC
-	-	TRBJ2-5	TRBV30	CAWSAKNQETQYF	TGTGCCTGGAGTGCCAAGAACCAAGAGACCCAGTACTTC
-	-	TRBJ2-2	TRBV7-2	CASSPTRAGGELFF	TGTGCCAGCAGCCCAACCAGGGCGGGCGGGGAGCTGTTTTTT
-	many	TRBJ2-2	TRBV20-1	CSARYGTATGELFF	TGCAGTGCTAGATATGGGACTGCCACCGGGGAGCTGTTTTTT
-	few	TRBJ1-2	TRBV11-2	CASSLVMGHGYTF	TGTGCCAGCAGCTTAGTTATGGGGCATGGCTACACCTTC
-	few	TRBJ2-4	TRBV2	CASSEERALAKNIQYF	TGTGCCAGCAGTGAGGAAAGGGCACTAGCCAAAAACATTCAGTACTTC
-	-	TRBJ2-4	TRBV15	CATSRESLGGASAQYF	TGTGCCACCAGCAGAGAGAGCCTCGGAGGGGCCTCTGCTCAGTACTTC
TRBD1	many	TRBJ2-7	TRBV29-1	CSVRGGQGAYEQYF	TGCAGCGTCCGCGGGGGACAGGGGGCCTACGAGCAGTACTTC
TRBD1	-	TRBJ2-4	TRBV4-1	CASSHHVLGTGGKNIQYF	TGCGCCAGCAGCCACCACGTCCTTGGGACAGGGGGCAAAAACATTCAGTACTTC
-	few	TRBJ1-6	TRBV18	CASSPRSDNSPLHF	TGTGCCAGCTCACCGAGATCCGATAATTCACCCCTCCACTTT
-	-	TRBJ2-7	TRBV9	CASSGNREEYEQYF	TGTGCCAGCAGCGGAAACAGGGAGGAGTACGAGCAGTACTTC
-	many	TRBJ2-1	TRBV20-1	CSAREGRDHNEQFF	TGCAGTGCTAGAGAAGGCAGGGACCACAATGAGCAGTTCTTC
TRBD1	many	TRBJ1-5	TRBV2	CASSATGGGQPQHF	TGTGCCAGCAGCGCTACAGGGGGCGGGCAGCCCCAGCATTTT
-	many	TRBJ2-7	TRBV5-1	CASSLDLDSNEQYF	TGCGCCAGCAGCTTGGATTTGGACTCCAACGAGCAGTACTTC
-	-	TRBJ2-1	TRBV12-3/TRBV12-4	CASRPLATSYNEQFF	TGTGCCAGCAGACCCCTAGCGACCTCCTACAATGAGCAGTTCTTC
-	few	TRBJ2-7	TRBV7-8	CASSLVRDGPHEQYF	TGTGCCAGCAGCTTAGTGAGGGACGGGCCCCACGAGCAGTACTTC
-	many	TRBJ2-1	TRBV27	CASIGGGSYNEQFF	TGTGCCAGCATAGGAGGGGGCTCCTACAATGAGCAGTTCTTC
-	few	TRBJ2-5	TRBV27	CASSLRGASQYQETQYF	TGTGCCAGCAGTTTACGTGGGGCTAGCCAGTACCAAGAGACCCAGTACTTC
-	few	TRBJ2-5	TRBV11-1	CASSLARWRRTQETQYF	TGTGCCAGCAGCTTAGCCCGCTGGCGCCGGACTCAAGAGACCCAGTACTTC
TRBD1	-	TRBJ2-2	TRBV4-3	CASSHGTGNTGELFF	TGCGCCAGCAGCCACGGGACAGGGAACACCGGGGAGCTGTTTTTT
-	-	TRBJ2-2	TRBV11-2	CASSLDRFPNTGELFF	TGTGCCAGCAGCCTCGACAGGTTTCCGAACACCGGGGAGCTGTTTTTT
-	many	TRBJ1-1	TRBV15	CATSRRVNTEAFF	TGTGCCACCAGCAGGCGGGTGAACACTGAAGCTTTCTTT
-	few	TRBJ2-1	TRBV29-1	CSVAGYNEQFF	TGCAGCGTCGCAGGCTACAATGAGCAGTTCTTC
TRBD1	few	TRBJ2-3	TRBV7-9	CASSRRTGGADTQYF	TGTGCCAGCAGCCGAAGGACAGGGGGGGCAGATACGCAGTATTTT
-	-	TRBJ2-1	TRBV11-3	CASSFGGVINEQFF	TGTGCCAGCAGCTTTGGTGGTGTTATCAATGAGCAGTTCTTC
-	-	TRBJ2-1	TRBV7-8	CASAQSDSYNEQFF	TGTGCCAGCGCCCAGAGCGACTCCTACAATGAGCAGTTCTTC
-	few	TRBJ2-3	TRBV7-2	CASAGTDTQYF	TGTGCCAGCGCCGGCACAGATACGCAGTATTTT
-	few	TRBJ1-4	TRBV5-1	CASSLQGTGEKLFF	TGCGCCAGCAGCTTACAGGGAACGGGTGAAAAACTGTTTTTT